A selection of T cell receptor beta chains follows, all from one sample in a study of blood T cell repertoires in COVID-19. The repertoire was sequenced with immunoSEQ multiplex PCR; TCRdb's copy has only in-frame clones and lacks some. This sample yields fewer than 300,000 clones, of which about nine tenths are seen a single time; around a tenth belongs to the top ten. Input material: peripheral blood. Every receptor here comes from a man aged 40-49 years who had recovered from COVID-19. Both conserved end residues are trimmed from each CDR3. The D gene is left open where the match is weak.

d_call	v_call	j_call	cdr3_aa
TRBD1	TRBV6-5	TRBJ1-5	ARAGGAGNQPQH
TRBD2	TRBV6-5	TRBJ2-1	ASSRTSGSYNEQF
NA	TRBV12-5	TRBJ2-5	ASARGGRTETQY
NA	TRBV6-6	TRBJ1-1	AADSRNTEAF
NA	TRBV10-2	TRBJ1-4	ASRQASEKLF
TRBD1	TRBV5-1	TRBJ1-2	ASSLGQGAGYT
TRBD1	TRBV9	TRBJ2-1	ASSSSGQGDDEQF
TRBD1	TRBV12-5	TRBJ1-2	ASGLGTGRYGYT
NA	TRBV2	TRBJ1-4	ASNPRGWGNEKLF
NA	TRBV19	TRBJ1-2	ASLAGAIGYT
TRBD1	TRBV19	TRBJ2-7	ASSSRTGLNSYEQY
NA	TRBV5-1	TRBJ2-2	ASSLDYLGELF
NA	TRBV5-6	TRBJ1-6	ASSLGSNSPLH
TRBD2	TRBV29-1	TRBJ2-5	SVRRGGETQY
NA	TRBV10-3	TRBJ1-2	AISGADASLPYGYT
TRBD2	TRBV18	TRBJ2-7	ASSLGLAASYEQY
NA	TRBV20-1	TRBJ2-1	SASQNYNEQF
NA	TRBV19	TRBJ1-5	ASSRTVLDNQPQH
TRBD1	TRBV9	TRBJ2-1	ASSARTGVGSYNEQF
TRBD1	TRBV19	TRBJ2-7	ASSDDRASYEQY
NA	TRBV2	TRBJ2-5	ASSPGRERAQY
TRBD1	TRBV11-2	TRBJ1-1	ASSLTGWDEAF
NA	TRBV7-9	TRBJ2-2	ASTLSNAVGELF
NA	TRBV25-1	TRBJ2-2	ASSEYMATGELF
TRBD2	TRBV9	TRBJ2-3	ASSVRGGFTDTQY
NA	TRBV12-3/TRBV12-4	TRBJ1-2	ASRGGAFHGYT
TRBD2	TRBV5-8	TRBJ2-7	ASSLAAGGTYEQY
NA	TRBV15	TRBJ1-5	ATSRETGVARQPQH
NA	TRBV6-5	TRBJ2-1	ASGVRGSYNEQF
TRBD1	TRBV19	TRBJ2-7	ASSTRTGIGINEQY
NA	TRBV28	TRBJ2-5	ASSLSGQSKETQY
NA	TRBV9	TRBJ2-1	ASSALLRVGNEQF
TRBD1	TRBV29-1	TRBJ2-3	SVPFLIRDRGTDTQY
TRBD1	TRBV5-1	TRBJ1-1	ASSPIGQGLNTEAF
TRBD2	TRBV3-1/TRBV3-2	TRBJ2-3	ASSQDKRGGITDTQY
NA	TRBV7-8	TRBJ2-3	ASSPTFRGTDTQY
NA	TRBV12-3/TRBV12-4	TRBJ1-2	ASSSSPLYGYT
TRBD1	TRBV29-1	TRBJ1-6	SVRTGGDSPLH
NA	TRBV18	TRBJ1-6	ASSPTADSRYSPLH
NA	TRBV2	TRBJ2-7	ASTAGQEGEQY